The next 5 T cell receptor beta chains were all read from a single sample in a study of blood T cell repertoires in COVID-19. The method was immunoSEQ multiplex PCR; TCRdb's version includes in-frame clones alone and lacks a portion of them. The sample has a few hundred thousand clones; around 84% are singletons. Sequencing was performed on PBMCs or T cells enriched from blood (not recorded which). The receptors stem from a woman between 40 and 50 years old with acute COVID-19.

The CDR3 region has the DNA TGTGCCAGCAAGGGGGACATCGTAGGTGAGGCTTACGATGAGCAGTTCTTC. Translation: CASKGDIVGEAYDEQFF. V usage is TRBV27 and J usage is TRBJ2-1; D possibly corresponds to TRBD1 (6 bases). V was clipped by 7 bases and J by 8 bases, with 27 bases between them. The CDR3 consists of 17 residues. From germline, CDR1 is MNHEY and CDR2 SMNVEV (reference sequence).

The chain uses TRBV3-1 (or the pseudogene TRBV3-2) and TRBJ1-6; D ambiguous. Deletions cut 1 base from V and 0 bases from J, with 16 bases between. This CDR3 has 19 residues. Per germline, CDR1 LGHDT and CDR2 YNNKEL (reference sequence). The CDR3 loop reads CASSQASGLRSSYNSPLHF. CDR3 coding DNA: TGTGCCAGCAGCCAAGCGAGCGGCTTAAGGAGCTCCTATAATTCACCCCTCCACTTT.

CDR3 sequence (DNA): TGTGCCAGCAGCGACGGGGTCGGGGGGCGAGGCACCGGGGAGCTGTTTTTT. It is translated as CASSDGVGGRGTGELFF. The rearrangement uses TRBV9 and TRBJ2-2; TRBD2 is a possible D gene (7 bases). CDR3 length equals 17 residues. Looked up from germline, CDR1 is SGDLS and CDR2 is YYNGEE. Trimming removed 3 bases at V and 4 bases at J, with 19 bases between. Combining the CDR3 with reference TRBV9 and TRBJ2-2 gives the whole variable domain DSGVTQTPKHLITATGQRVTLRCSPRSGDLSVYWYQQSLDQGLQFLIQYYNGEERAKGNILERFSAQQFPDLHSELNLSSLELGDSALYFCASSDGVGGRGTGELFFGEGSRLTVL.

The chain joins TRBV5-1 to TRBJ1-6, with D perhaps TRBD1 (5 bases). V lost 3 bases to trimming and J lost 0 bases, with 13 bases between them. CDR1 and CDR2 from the germline V gene are SGHRS and YFSETQ. The CDR3 sequence is 17 residues long. The DNA of the CDR3 is TGCGCCAGCAGCTCACAGCTCGGGGGCTCCTATAATTCACCCCTCCACTTT. Translated, it gives CASSSQLGGSYNSPLHF.

J is TRBJ2-7 and V is TRBV6-2 or TRBV6-3; TRBD1 aligns across 8 bases. Germline CDR1 MNHEY, CDR2 SVGEGT. This CDR3 region has 14 residues. V trimming: 6 bases; J trimming: 6 bases; junction bases outside the gene matches: 10. The CDR3 bases are TGTGCCAGCAGCACCGGACAGGGAAGGCGCGAGCAGTACTTC. Its protein is CASSTGQGRREQYF.